This is a list of T cell receptor beta chains from one sample in a study of blood T cell repertoires in COVID-19. Sequencing was performed with immunoSEQ multiplex PCR; in TCRdb, only in-frame clones are kept and a portion is missing. This table holds approximately 270,000 clones, 70% to 90% found once. Specimen: PBMCs or T cells enriched from blood (not recorded which). The receptors derive from a woman younger than 45 who had recovered from COVID-19. Both conserved end residues are part of each CDR3. The D gene is left open where the match is weak. Only part of the rows carry a size: once, few, many, or a class if the clone is expanded.

j_call | v_call | d_call | clone_size | cdr3_aa | cdr3_nt
TRBJ1-5 | TRBV5-4 | NA | once | CASSSGGGRNQPQHF | TGTGCCAGCAGCTCCGGGGGGGGGCGCAATCAGCCCCAGCATTTT
TRBJ1-2 | TRBV6-5 | TRBD1 | NA | CASRLRDRDYGYTF | TGTGCCAGCAGGCTGCGGGACAGGGACTATGGCTACACCTTC
TRBJ1-3 | TRBV27 | NA | NA | CASRAGAGISGNTIYF | TGTGCCAGCAGAGCGGGCGCAGGCATCTCTGGAAACACCATATATTTT
TRBJ2-5 | TRBV5-5 | NA | NA | CASSLGLFQETQYF | TGTGCCAGCAGCTTAGGACTGTTTCAAGAGACCCAGTACTTC
TRBJ1-4 | TRBV7-2 | NA | few | CASSLLTPGMANEKLFF | TGTGCCAGCAGCTTACTCACGCCAGGGATGGCTAATGAAAAACTGTTTTTT
TRBJ1-1 | TRBV6-5 | NA | NA | CASSYSFRTEAFF | TGTGCCAGCAGTTACTCATTTCGGACTGAAGCTTTCTTT
TRBJ1-1 | TRBV14 | NA | NA | CASSLSSNTEAFF | TGTGCCAGCAGCCTATCGTCGAACACTGAAGCTTTCTTT
TRBJ1-1 | TRBV4-1 | NA | NA | CASSLRTAMNTEAFF | TGCGCCAGCAGCCTCCGGACTGCAATGAACACTGAAGCTTTCTTT
TRBJ1-2 | TRBV6-5 | TRBD1 | NA | CASSYSPDRGSYGYTF | TGTGCCAGCAGTTACTCTCCGGACAGGGGGTCGTATGGCTACACCTTC
TRBJ1-6 | TRBV28 | TRBD1 | many | CASSFGDRGDSPLHF | TGTGCCAGCAGTTTCGGGGACAGGGGGGATTCACCCCTCCACTTT
TRBJ2-7 | TRBV19 | TRBD1 | once | CASSIFPYLDRGPTYEQYF | TGTGCCAGTAGTATATTCCCTTACCTCGACAGGGGGCCTACCTACGAGCAGTACTTC
TRBJ2-2 | TRBV19 | TRBD2 | few | CASRFSGGAPGELFF | TGTGCCAGTCGCTTTAGCGGGGGGGCACCCGGGGAGCTGTTTTTT
TRBJ2-7 | TRBV9 | NA | NA | CASSQLGETYEQYF | TGTGCCAGCAGCCAACTCGGGGAAACCTACGAGCAGTACTTC
TRBJ2-3 | TRBV5-6 | TRBD2 | NA | CASSLVGREGTDTQYF | TGTGCCAGCAGCTTGGTAGGCAGGGAGGGAACAGATACGCAGTATTTT
TRBJ2-7 | TRBV3-1/TRBV3-2 | TRBD1 | NA | CASSRGQGGLYEQYF | TGTGCCAGCAGCCGAGGACAGGGAGGTTTATACGAGCAGTACTTC
TRBJ1-2 | TRBV30 | NA | NA | CAWSGAVYPYGYTF | TGTGCCTGGAGTGGGGCAGTTTACCCCTATGGCTACACCTTC
TRBJ2-7 | TRBV7-3 | NA | NA | CASSFGGPPYEQYF | TGTGCCAGCAGCTTTGGGGGCCCCCCCTACGAGCAGTACTTC
TRBJ2-1 | TRBV19 | TRBD1 | NA | CASSIAGTGSNEQFF | TGTGCCAGTAGTATAGCCGGGACAGGGTCAAATGAGCAGTTCTTC
TRBJ2-1 | TRBV4-1 | NA | NA | CASSQATGTVRGDEQFF | TGCGCCAGCAGCCAAGCCACCGGGACAGTTAGGGGGGATGAGCAGTTCTTC
TRBJ1-4 | TRBV7-9 | NA | NA | CASSIRGTNEKLFF | TGTGCCAGCAGCATTAGGGGAACTAATGAAAAACTGTTTTTT
TRBJ1-2 | TRBV7-9 | NA | NA | CASSSGQLNYGYTF | TGTGCCAGCAGCTCGGGACAACTCAACTATGGCTACACCTTC
TRBJ1-2 | TRBV2 | TRBD1 | few | CASSEAAGGGYGYTF | TGTGCCAGCAGTGAAGCAGCAGGGGGCGGGTACGGCTACACCTTC